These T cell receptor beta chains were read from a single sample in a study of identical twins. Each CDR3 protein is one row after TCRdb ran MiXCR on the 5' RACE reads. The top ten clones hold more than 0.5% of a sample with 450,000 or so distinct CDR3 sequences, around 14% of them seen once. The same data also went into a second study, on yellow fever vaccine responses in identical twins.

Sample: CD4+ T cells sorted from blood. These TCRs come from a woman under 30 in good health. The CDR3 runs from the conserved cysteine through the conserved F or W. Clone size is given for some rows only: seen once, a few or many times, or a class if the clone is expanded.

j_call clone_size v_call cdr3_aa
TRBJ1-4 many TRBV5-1 CASSLAGDSNEKLFF
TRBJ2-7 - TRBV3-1 CASSLPGQGAGEQYF
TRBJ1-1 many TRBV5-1 CASSLSVLSMNTEAFF
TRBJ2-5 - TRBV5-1 CASSLFDLAQETQYF
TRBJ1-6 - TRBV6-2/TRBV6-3 CASSYDPGTVNSPLHF
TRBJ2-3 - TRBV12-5 CASGFWGFTDTQYF
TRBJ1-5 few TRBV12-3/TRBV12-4 CASSPPTGRNQPQHF
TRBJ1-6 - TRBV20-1 CSARTGVGSPLHF
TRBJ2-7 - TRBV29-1 CSALYPGTSGRTLYEQYF
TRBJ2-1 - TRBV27 CASSLSPTYYQFF
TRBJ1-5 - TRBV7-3 CASSLYPGPQPQHF
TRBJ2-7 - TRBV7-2 CASSPSLRGASYEQYF
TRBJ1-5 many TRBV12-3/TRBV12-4 CASSKNRGSNQPQHF
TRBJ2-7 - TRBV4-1 CASSRGTSGSIVQYF
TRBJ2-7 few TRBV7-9 CASSLVAGGSGEQYF
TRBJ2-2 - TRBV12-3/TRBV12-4 CASSFGTGNTGELFF
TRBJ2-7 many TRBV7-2 CASSPSSGRSYEQYF
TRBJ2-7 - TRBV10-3 CASASSRDRGQGEQYF
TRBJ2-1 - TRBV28 CASSFPRTPYNEQFF
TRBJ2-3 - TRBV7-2 CASSLAPSDTQYF
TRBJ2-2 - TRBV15 CATSRGGTGNTGELFF
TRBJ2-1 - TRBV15 CATSRHVDYSYNEQFF
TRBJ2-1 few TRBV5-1 CASSSGQLSYQRDNEQFF
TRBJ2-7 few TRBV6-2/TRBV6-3 CASSTPGPLAYEQYF
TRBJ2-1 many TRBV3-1 CASSQGTQDNEQFF
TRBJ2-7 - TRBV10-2 CASILSSGAYEQYF
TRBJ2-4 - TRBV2 CASSEQENIQYF
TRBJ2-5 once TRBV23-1 CASSQRQGRGETQYF